The next 26 T cell receptor beta chains were all read from a single sample in a study of T cell responses to AZD1222 COVID-19 vaccine. TCRdb's copy holds only in-frame clones and misses some; the assay was immunoSEQ multiplex PCR. The sample lists around 70,000 clones, 88% seen once, with around 4.8% in the top ten. The sample here was peripheral blood, taken 28 days after the second dose of the MenACWY control vaccine. These receptors were taken from an adult who received the MenACWY meningococcal vaccine as a control.

The chain couples TRBV28 to TRBJ1-1; D remains unclear. The CDR3 runs 15 residues. Germline loops: CDR1 MDHEN, CDR2 SYDVKM. V was cut by 6 bases and J by 1 base, with 15 bases left in between. Here the CDR3 reads CASSPVGWANTEAFF. CDR3 nucleotide sequence: TGTGCCAGCAGCCCTGTTGGATGGGCGAACACTGAAGCTTTCTTT.

The J gene is TRBJ2-5, the V gene TRBV3-1 (or the pseudogene TRBV3-2), with D unresolved. This CDR3 has 13 residues. Germline values: CDR1 LGHDT, CDR2 YNNKEL (reference sequence). Trimming shortened V by 4 bases and J by 7 bases, and 13 bases separated the two germline ends. CDR3 amino acids: CASSLQVPMTQYF. The CDR3 nucleotides are TGTGCCAGCAGCCTTCAAGTTCCGATGACCCAGTACTTC.

This clone was seen once. V is TRBV9 and J is TRBJ2-3; TRBD1 might be the D (6 bases). This CDR3 is built from 15 residues. The germline V and J ends were trimmed by 3 bases and 0 bases, with 11 bases remaining between them. The V gene's germline CDR1 is SGDLS and CDR2 YYNGEE. The DNA of the CDR3 is TGTGCCAGCAGCGCAACAGGGATTAGCACAGATACGCAGTATTTT. This codes for CASSATGISTDTQYF. Full variable domain (outside the CDR3, taken from reference TRBV9 and TRBJ2-3): DSGVTQTPKHLITATGQRVTLRCSPRSGDLSVYWYQQSLDQGLQFLIQYYNGEERAKGNILERFSAQQFPDLHSELNLSSLELGDSALYFCASSATGISTDTQYFGPGTRLTVL.

The chain combines TRBV9 with TRBJ2-2; D possibly corresponds to TRBD1 (6 bases). This CDR3 comprises 16 residues. V was shortened by 0 bases and J by 3 bases, with 12 bases between the two germline ends. Germline-derived CDR1 and CDR2 are SGDLS and YYNGEE. For the CDR3, the DNA is TGTGCCAGCAGCGTAGTGGGGGCCGGGTACACCGGGGAGCTGTTTTTT. Translating gives CASSVVGAGYTGELFF. Complete variable domain (other parts from reference TRBV9 and TRBJ2-2): DSGVTQTPKHLITATGQRVTLRCSPRSGDLSVYWYQQSLDQGLQFLIQYYNGEERAKGNILERFSAQQFPDLHSELNLSSLELGDSALYFCASSVVGAGYTGELFFGEGSRLTVL.

The CDR3 loop is CASSLVGGGAADTQYF. The DNA of the CDR3 is TGCGCCAGCAGCTTGGTTGGCGGGGGGGCGGCGGATACGCAGTATTTT. This chain uses TRBV5-1 with TRBJ2-3, with TRBD2 matching 9 bases. V gave up 0 bases and J gave up 6 bases; unmatched junction bases: 8. Germline-derived CDR1 and CDR2 are SGHRS and YFSETQ. The CDR3 is 16 residues long. The full variable domain, completed using reference TRBV5-1 and TRBJ2-3, is KAGVTQTPRYLIKTRGQQVTLSCSPISGHRSVSWYQQTPGQGLQFLFEYFSETQRNKGNFPGRFSGRQFSNSRSEMNVSTLELGDSALYLCASSLVGGGAADTQYFGPGTRLTVL.

The chain is built from TRBV18 and TRBJ1-5; D call uncertain. Germline V CDR1 and CDR2: KGHSH, LQKENI. The CDR3 spans 13 residues. V shed 2 bases and J shed 9 bases, with 11 bases lying between them. This CDR3 reads CASSPGDGLPQHF. As DNA, the CDR3 is TGTGCCAGCTCACCAGGGGATGGGTTGCCCCAGCATTTT.

The chain combines TRBV28 with TRBJ1-6, with 7 nucleotides matching TRBD1. CDR1 and CDR2 (germline): MDHEN, SYDVKM. The length of the CDR3 is 14 residues. The junction had 2 bases not matched to a gene; V was cut back by 5 bases and J by 4 bases. Here the CDR3 reads CASSEGQYNSPLHF. CDR3 coding DNA: TGTGCCAGCAGTGAGGGACAGTATAATTCACCCCTCCACTTT.

The V call is TRBV12-3 or TRBV12-4, the J call TRBJ2-7, with D possibly being TRBD1 or TRBD2 (5 bases each). The V end lost 1 base, the J end lost 12 bases, and 16 bases lay between the germline ends. This CDR3 contains 13 residues. The CDR3 DNA is TGTGCCAGCAGTTTAGGGGTGAGGGCAGGGAGGTACTTC. Residues: CASSLGVRAGRYF.

The V and J genes are TRBV11-3 and TRBJ2-7; TRBD1 is a possible D gene (5 bases). The CDR3 is made up of 15 amino acids. Germline values: CDR1 SGHNT, CDR2 YENEEA. Trimming cost V 1 base and J 4 bases, with 14 bases left between them. This CDR3 is CASSLGGTEEYEQYF. For the CDR3, the DNA is TGTGCCAGCAGCTTAGGGGGCACCGAGGAGTACGAGCAGTACTTC.

The rearrangement links TRBV13 to TRBJ2-7; 11 bases agree with TRBD1. The J segment lost 0 bases and the V segment lost 5 bases, leaving 21 bases of the junction unmatched. Germline V gene lookup returns CDR1 PRHDT and CDR2 FYEKMQ (reference sequence). CDR3 length: 21 residues. In DNA form, the CDR3 reads TGTGCCAGCAGCCCCCGGACAGGGGGCGAGGAAGTTTCGGGGACCTCCTACGAGCAGTACTTC. Encoded protein: CASSPRTGGEEVSGTSYEQYF.

This clone showed up just a few times. This chain joins TRBV28 and TRBJ1-5; 8 positions match TRBD1. Trimming at V came to 5 bases and at J to 5 bases, leaving 8 bases not matched to a gene. CDR1 and CDR2 (germline): MDHEN, SYDVKM. The CDR3 consists of 15 residues. The CDR3 nucleotides read TGTGCCAGCAGTCCCAGGGGGCTCGGGGATCAGCCCCAGCATTTT. Translated, it gives CASSPRGLGDQPQHF.

This clone was counted between two and nine times. This sequence joins TRBV30 and TRBJ2-1, with D unclear. Germline V gene sequence: CDR1 GTSNPN, CDR2 SVGIG (reference sequence). This CDR3 comprises 15 residues. With 4 bases removed from V and 5 bases from J, the gap between germline ends came to 18 bases. CDR3 DNA: TGTGCCTGGAAGGTTCTGAGCACCTCGGACAATGAGCAGTTCTTC. Encoded protein: CAWKVLSTSDNEQFF.

The gene calls are TRBV5-8 and TRBJ2-7; 7 positions agree with TRBD1. Per the germline V gene, CDR1 is SGHTS and CDR2 is YDEGEE. The CDR3 spans 15 residues. Trimming cost V 0 bases and J 3 bases; bases outside gene matches: 6. The CDR3, as DNA: TGTGCCAGCAGCTTGGTGGGCACAGGGGACTACGAGCAGTACTTC. Its translation is CASSLVGTGDYEQYF.

The CDR3, as DNA: TGTGCCAGCAGTTACTCTGCGACAGGGACCTCTAGCACAGATACGCAGTATTTT. This codes for CASSYSATGTSSTDTQYF. The V and J genes are TRBV6-2 or TRBV6-3 and TRBJ2-3; TRBD1 aligns across 7 bases. The CDR3 totals 18 residues. The germline V gene has CDR1 MNHEY and CDR2 SVGEGT. The trim removed 0 bases at V and 0 bases at J, leaving 9 bases unmatched.

The gene calls are TRBV6-5 and TRBJ2-2; the D is unclear. The CDR3 spans 14 residues. CDR1 is MNHEY, CDR2 SVGAGI, per germline. V lost 2 bases and J 6 bases, leaving 10 bases between the germline ends. The CDR3 protein is CASSYDGQAGELFF. CDR3 coding DNA: TGTGCCAGCAGTTACGACGGTCAGGCCGGGGAGCTGTTTTTT.

The chain joins TRBV11-2 to TRBJ1-1; D is ambiguous. V dropped 5 bases and J dropped 11 bases, with 15 bases sitting between them. The CDR3 runs to 12 residues. Germline assignment: CDR1 SGHAT and CDR2 FQNNGV. The CDR3 reads CASSQDQIGAFF. The CDR3 bases are TGTGCCAGCAGCCAGGACCAGATTGGGGCTTTCTTT.

J is TRBJ2-7 and V is TRBV14; D possibly uses TRBD1 or TRBD2 (6 bases each). Germline values: CDR1 SGHDN, CDR2 FVKESK. Trimming shortened V by 0 bases and J by 7 bases, and 13 bases separated the two germline ends. The CDR3 runs to 14 residues. CDR3 sequence reads: CASSQEIWRGEQYF. In DNA, the CDR3 is TGTGCCAGCAGCCAAGAGATTTGGAGGGGGGAGCAGTACTTC.

The chain couples TRBV2 to TRBJ1-5; 9 nucleotides align to TRBD1. Trimming removed 6 bases from V and 7 bases from J; junction bases left unmatched: 7. The length of the CDR3 is 14 residues. The V gene's germline CDR1 is SNHLY and CDR2 FYNNEI. Here the CDR3 reads CASSRDREGQPQHF. CDR3 DNA: TGTGCCAGCAGCCGGGACAGGGAGGGACAGCCCCAGCATTTT.

This clone was seen a single time. The rearrangement uses TRBV7-8 and TRBJ2-5, with 7 bases lining up with TRBD1. CDR3 length: 15 residues. Per the germline V gene, CDR1 is SGHVS and CDR2 is FQNEAQ. After removal of 5 bases from V and 3 bases from J, the junction contained 9 bases not matched to a gene. CDR3 sequence (DNA): TGTGCCAGCAGCGAACGGACAGGTCTAAAAGAGACCCAGTACTTC. Translated: CASSERTGLKETQYF.

J is TRBJ1-4 and V is TRBV7-2; 7 bases align to TRBD1. V lost 5 bases, J lost 8 bases, and 14 bases stayed unmatched. Germline assignment: CDR1 SGHTA and CDR2 FQGNSA. The CDR3 totals 16 residues. CDR3 DNA: TGTGCCAGCAGCAAAGGGGCCGACAGGGTTGGAGAAAAACTGTTTTTT. Translation: CASSKGADRVGEKLFF.

The V call is TRBV7-8, the J call TRBJ2-7; D remains unclear. V dropped 2 bases and J dropped 3 bases, with 20 bases sitting between them. CDR3 length: 17 amino acids. Germline lookup yields CDR1 SGHVS and CDR2 FQNEAQ. CDR3 sequence reads: CASSLIPGYPPGYEQYF. DNA of the CDR3: TGTGCCAGCAGCTTAATCCCGGGCTACCCTCCGGGCTACGAGCAGTACTTC. Full variable domain (outside the CDR3, taken from reference TRBV7-8 and TRBJ2-7): GAGVSQSPRYKVAKRGQDVALRCDPISGHVSLFWYQQALGQGPEFLTYFQNEAQLDKSGLPSDRFFAERPEGSVSTLKIQRTQQEDSAVYLCASSLIPGYPPGYEQYFGPGTRLTVT.

The chain combines TRBV5-1 with TRBJ1-2; perhaps TRBD1 as D (5 bases). V gave up 4 bases and J gave up 5 bases, with 15 bases separating them. CDR3 length: 14 amino acids. The germline CDR1 and CDR2 sequences are SGHRS and YFSETQ. The CDR3 bases are TGCGCCAGCAGCGGTCAGGGTTTCGGTTATGGCTACACCTTC. The encoded protein is CASSGQGFGYGYTF.

In its sample, this clone was seen a few times. The V call is TRBV24-1, the J call TRBJ2-7; D is perhaps TRBD2 (5 bases). The germline V gene has CDR1 KGHDR and CDR2 SFDVKD. This CDR3 has 11 amino acids. With 9 bases removed from V and 7 bases from J, the gap between germline ends came to 12 bases. Here the CDR3 DNA reads TGTGCCACCGGGCGAGGGAATGAGCAGTACTTC. Protein: CATGRGNEQYF.

The table lists this clone with a count of one. The rearrangement links TRBV6-5 to TRBJ2-3; no firm D call. Trimming shortened V by 3 bases and J by 2 bases, and 9 bases separated the two germline ends. Germline CDR1 MNHEY, CDR2 SVGAGI. This CDR3 comprises 14 residues. The CDR3 DNA is TGTGCCAGCAGTTATCAAAAGCCCACAGATACGCAGTATTTT. As protein: CASSYQKPTDTQYF.

Here the CDR3 DNA reads TGTGCCAGCAGCTTGGCCACTAGCGGGTCCTACAATGAGCAGTTCTTC. Translating gives CASSLATSGSYNEQFF. The rearrangement uses TRBV7-9 and TRBJ2-1; 9 bases fit TRBD2. Germline values: CDR1 SEHNR, CDR2 FQNEAQ (reference sequence). The CDR3 runs 16 residues. V lost 3 bases and J lost 1; bases outside the gene matches: 4.

The CDR3 sequence: CASSFRSGGGQETQYF. CDR3 coding DNA: TGCGCCAGCAGCTTTCGTTCCGGGGGCGGGCAAGAGACCCAGTACTTC. The chain couples TRBV5-1 to TRBJ2-5, with D possibly called TRBD1 or TRBD2 (6 bases each). Deletions cut 2 bases from V and 2 bases from J, with 16 bases between. Germline V lookup: CDR1 SGHRS, CDR2 YFSETQ. This CDR3 comprises 16 residues.